This section outlines one T cell receptor (beta chain) sequence together with its context. This may be a read error, as it is one base from a much larger clone. The V gene end was trimmed by 5 bases and the J gene end by 8 bases; junction bases not matched to a gene: 13. The CDR3 runs to 15 residues. Germline CDR1 SEHNR, CDR2 FQNEAQ (reference sequence). This entry comes from a study of molecular identifiers for immune sequencing clone quantification. TCRdb independently ran MiXCR on the PCR reads; one entry per CDR3 protein. The sample has about 640,000 distinct CDR3 sequences; 15% to 20% are singletons.

The origin of this receptor is a human donor in good health. Some libraries in this study had Jurkat cell RNA spiked in. This sequence joins TRBV7-9 and TRBJ1-1; 8 bases agree with TRBD1. The sequenced sample was naive CD8+ T cells from blood, with Jurkat cell RNA spiked in. Subset indicated: FACS-sorted CD8+CD4-CCR7+CD45RA+ naive T cells. CDR3 protein: CASSPPLMDRAEAFF. CDR3 in DNA: TGTGCCAGCAGCCCACCCCTAATGGACAGGGCAGAAGCTTTCTTT.